These T cell receptor beta chains were read from a single sample in a study of cytomegalovirus exposure and HLA in healthy donors. Method: immunoSEQ multiplex PCR; TCRdb's copy keeps in-frame clones and lacks some. The sample yields about 160,000 clones, less than 90% seen once. The specimen sequenced was PBMCs. These TCRs come from a man aged 18 to 30 in good health and CMV-seronegative. Each CDR3 is given with its conserved first and last residue. A D gene is named only where the DNA matches it firmly. Only some rows state a clone size, as once, few, many or a class for expanded clones.

cdr3_aa cdr3_nt j_call v_call d_call clone_size
CASTSSRLLPNTEAFF TGTGCCAGCACCTCCTCCCGACTCTTACCGAACACTGAAGCTTTCTTT TRBJ1-1 TRBV5-4 - -
CASRPTGGSYEQYF TGTGCCAGCAGACCGACAGGGGGGTCCTACGAGCAGTACTTC TRBJ2-7 TRBV28 TRBD1 -
CASSIYRGRSQETQYF TGTGCCAGCAGTATCTACAGGGGCCGCTCGCAAGAGACCCAGTACTTC TRBJ2-5 TRBV28 TRBD1 -
CASSLGGTGANSPLHF TGCGCCAGCAGCTTGGGCGGGACAGGGGCTAATTCACCCCTCCACTTT TRBJ1-6 TRBV5-1 TRBD1 -
CASSPGTASQPQHF TGTGCCAGCAGCCCCGGGACAGCGTCCCAGCCCCAGCATTTT TRBJ1-5 TRBV7-9 TRBD1 -
CASSIEGTEAFF TGTGCCAGTAGTATCGAGGGCACTGAAGCTTTCTTT TRBJ1-1 TRBV19 - -
CASSHPTGGRAQPQHF TGCGCCAGCAGCCACCCAACAGGGGGCAGGGCCCAGCCCCAGCATTTT TRBJ1-5 TRBV4-1 TRBD1 -
CASSLGQALRVAFF TGCGCCAGCAGCTTAGGACAGGCGTTAAGGGTAGCTTTCTTT TRBJ1-1 TRBV5-1 TRBD1 -
CASTGGSGGFTEAFF TGTGCCAGTACCGGGGGTTCAGGGGGGTTCACTGAAGCTTTCTTT TRBJ1-1 TRBV19 TRBD1 -
CSVEVTGVNEKLFF TGCAGCGTTGAAGTGACAGGGGTTAATGAAAAACTGTTTTTT TRBJ1-4 TRBV29-1 TRBD1 -
CASSSPGQGEKLFF TGTGCCAGCAGCTCCCCCGGTCAGGGTGAAAAACTGTTTTTT TRBJ1-4 TRBV5-5 - -
CASSHPGLAQQETQYF TGTGCCAGCAGCCATCCGGGACTAGCCCAGCAAGAGACCCAGTACTTC TRBJ2-5 TRBV7-9 TRBD2 -
CASSEIQGIYNSPLHF TGTGCCAGCAGCGAGATACAGGGGATTTATAATTCACCCCTCCACTTT TRBJ1-6 TRBV2 TRBD1 -
CASSGIGDRGLNEQFF TGTGCCAGCAGTGGGATTGGGGACAGGGGGCTAAATGAGCAGTTCTTC TRBJ2-1 TRBV6-1 TRBD1 -
CASSGRLRGTEAFF TGTGCCAGCAGCGGACGGCTACGGGGCACTGAAGCTTTCTTT TRBJ1-1 TRBV28 - -
CASSLGGAGGDTF TGCGCCAGCAGCTTGGGGGGAGCAGGGGGCGACACCTTC TRBJ1-2 TRBV5-1 TRBD1 -
CSALNNEQFF TGCAGTGCACTTAACAATGAGCAGTTCTTC TRBJ2-1 TRBV20-1 - -
CASSLEGGSPYEQYF TGTGCCAGCAGCCTGGAGGGGGGGTCCCCCTACGAGCAGTACTTC TRBJ2-7 TRBV7-2 - -
CASSPWGGNTEAFF TGTGCCAGCAGCCCCTGGGGAGGGAACACTGAAGCTTTCTTT TRBJ1-1 TRBV27 - -
CASSLDPRRYGYTF TGTGCCAGCAGCTTGGACCCAAGGCGGTATGGCTACACCTTC TRBJ1-2 TRBV5-5 - -
CASSLEGAGANVLTF TGTGCCAGCAGTTTAGAGGGGGCTGGGGCCAACGTCCTGACTTTC TRBJ2-6 TRBV28 - once
CASRVLQTGNYEQYF TGTGCCAGCAGGGTACTCCAGACAGGGAACTACGAGCAGTACTTC TRBJ2-7 TRBV27 TRBD1 -
CASGPNSFGGNEKLFF TGTGCTAGTGGTCCCAATTCATTCGGGGGAAATGAAAAACTGTTTTTT TRBJ1-4 TRBV12-5 - once
CAISESAGGNQPQHF TGTGCCATCAGTGAGTCGGCAGGGGGCAATCAGCCCCAGCATTTT TRBJ1-5 TRBV10-3 - -
CASTPPEDRYNEQFF TGTGCCAGCACCCCACCAGAGGACAGATACAATGAGCAGTTCTTC TRBJ2-1 TRBV2 - -
CASSTPRETQYF TGTGCCAGCAGCACCCCCAGGGAGACCCAGTACTTC TRBJ2-5 TRBV28 - -
CASSPGTGFFEQYF TGTGCCAGCAGTCCCGGGACAGGGTTTTTCGAGCAGTACTTC TRBJ2-7 TRBV28 TRBD1 -
CASSPFFLASGPSTDTQYF TGTGCCAGCAGCCCCTTTTTCCTCGCCAGCGGCCCTAGCACAGATACGCAGTATTTT TRBJ2-3 TRBV28 - -
CASSQPDRGYNEQFF TGCGCCAGCAGTCAACCGGACAGAGGGTACAATGAGCAGTTCTTC TRBJ2-1 TRBV23-1 - -
CASSWRTGGNTGELFF TGTGCCAGCAGCTGGAGGACAGGGGGCAACACCGGGGAGCTGTTTTTT TRBJ2-2 TRBV5-4 TRBD1 -
CASSSREGLDNEQFF TGTGCCAGCAGCTCCAGGGAGGGGCTCGACAATGAGCAGTTCTTC TRBJ2-1 TRBV7-9 TRBD2 once
CASSMTAGWVRTEAFF TGTGCCAGCAGCATGACGGCAGGGTGGGTGCGAACTGAAGCTTTCTTT TRBJ1-1 TRBV27 - -
CASSLSSGAYEQYF TGTGCCAGCAGTCTCTCTAGCGGGGCCTACGAGCAGTACTTC TRBJ2-7 TRBV7-8 TRBD2 -
CASSRGFNQPQHF TGTGCCAGCAGTAGGGGATTTAATCAGCCCCAGCATTTT TRBJ1-5 TRBV6-6 - -
CASSEQGAGGNTIYF TGTGCCAGCAGTGAACAGGGGGCGGGTGGAAACACCATATATTTT TRBJ1-3 TRBV2 TRBD1 -
CASSIGDRGYEQYF TGTGCCAGTAGTATAGGGGACAGGGGCTACGAGCAGTACTTC TRBJ2-7 TRBV19 TRBD1 -
CASSPRERYNEQFF TGTGCCAGCAGTCCCCGGGAGCGGTACAATGAGCAGTTCTTC TRBJ2-1 TRBV18 - -
CASRPPDWDTEAFF TGTGCCAGCAGGCCCCCGGACTGGGACACTGAAGCTTTCTTT TRBJ1-1 TRBV28 - -
CASSTDRGPYGYTF TGTGCCAGCAGCACCGACAGGGGGCCCTATGGCTACACCTTC TRBJ1-2 TRBV7-2 TRBD1 few
CASSPEAGYEQYF TGTGCCAGCTCACCAGAAGCGGGTTACGAGCAGTACTTC TRBJ2-7 TRBV18 - -
CASSEGGSGAADTQYF TGTGCCAGCAGTGAAGGGGGTAGCGGAGCGGCAGATACGCAGTATTTT TRBJ2-3 TRBV2 - -
CASSTGLGGNQPQHF TGTGCCAGCAGTACGGGACTGGGGGGGAATCAGCCCCAGCATTTT TRBJ1-5 TRBV27 - -
CASSVGTGGTEAFF TGTGCCAGCAGTGTGGGGACAGGGGGCACTGAAGCTTTCTTT TRBJ1-1 TRBV6-1 TRBD1 once
CASSAEGGLGYTF TGTGCCAGCAGTGCCGAGGGAGGGCTTGGCTACACCTTC TRBJ1-2 TRBV2 - once
CASRRSPVQANEKLFF TGCGCCAGCAGACGCTCTCCGGTCCAGGCGAATGAAAAACTGTTTTTT TRBJ1-4 TRBV4-1 - -
CASTEWGLDLYEQYF TGTGCCAGCACCGAGTGGGGACTGGACCTGTACGAGCAGTACTTC TRBJ2-7 TRBV6-1 - -
CASSLGGQLYEQYF TGTGCCAGCAGCTTAGGGGGACAGCTCTACGAGCAGTACTTC TRBJ2-7 TRBV7-9 TRBD1 -
CASRTGPNLEQYF TGCGCCAGCAGGACAGGGCCCAATTTGGAGCAGTACTTC TRBJ2-7 TRBV5-1 TRBD1 -
CASSLAWLAGGGGEQFF TGCGCCAGCAGCTTGGCCTGGCTAGCGGGAGGCGGGGGTGAGCAGTTCTTC TRBJ2-1 TRBV5-1 TRBD2 -
CASSERGAGDEQFF TGTGCCAGTTCCGAGCGGGGGGCCGGGGATGAGCAGTTCTTC TRBJ2-1 TRBV19 TRBD2 large
CASSLMGRGDGYTF TGTGCCAGCAGCTTAATGGGTCGGGGTGACGGCTACACCTTC TRBJ1-2 TRBV7-8 - few
CASSTAGYEQYF TGCGCCAGCAGCACCGCGGGGTACGAGCAGTACTTC TRBJ2-7 TRBV5-1 - -
CASSVGPGTGKSSYEQYF TGCGCCAGCAGCGTGGGTCCCGGGACAGGGAAGTCAAGCTACGAGCAGTACTTC TRBJ2-7 TRBV5-1 TRBD1 -
CASSWVRTGKSSYNEQFF TGTGCCAGCAGTTGGGTGAGGACAGGGAAAAGCTCCTACAATGAGCAGTTCTTC TRBJ2-1 TRBV28 TRBD1 once
CSFTSGYEQYF TGCAGTTTCACTTCGGGGTACGAGCAGTACTTC TRBJ2-7 TRBV29-1 - -